This is a list of T cell receptor beta chains from one sample in a study of vaccination effects on CD4 cells after COVID-19. The data were produced by immunoSEQ multiplex PCR, yet TCRdb's version contains in-frame clones alone and is incomplete. The profile shows approximately 30,000 clones, 55% to 70% of them singletons. These receptors have no known antigen. The specimen comprised CD4+ T cells from PBMCs cultured with SARS-CoV-2 spike peptides, sampled after COVID-19 vaccination. The receptors shown here come from a human donor who received a COVID-19 vaccine. Both conserved end residues are part of each CDR3. Fields, in order: V gene, clone size, J gene, D gene, CDR3 protein, CDR3 DNA. D genes are given only for firm matches. Not all rows give a size; the values are once, few, many and, for expanded clones, a class.

v_gene: TRBV7-9; abundance: .; j_gene: TRBJ2-5; d_gene: .; CDR3aa: CASSPPMVETQYF; CDR3nt: TGTGCCAGCAGCCCCCCCATGGTCGAGACCCAGTACTTC
v_gene: TRBV6-2/TRBV6-3; abundance: .; j_gene: TRBJ1-5; d_gene: .; CDR3aa: CASSALGRTQPQHF; CDR3nt: TGTGCCAGCAGTGCCCTGGGGAGGACTCAGCCCCAGCATTTT
v_gene: TRBV2; abundance: once; j_gene: TRBJ1-3; d_gene: .; CDR3aa: CASNRERGNTIYF; CDR3nt: TGTGCCAGCAACAGGGAACGAGGAAACACCATATATTTT
v_gene: TRBV6-5; abundance: .; j_gene: TRBJ1-6; d_gene: .; CDR3aa: CASSPASNSPLHF; CDR3nt: TGTGCCAGCAGCCCAGCCAGCAATTCACCCCTCCACTTT
v_gene: TRBV27; abundance: .; j_gene: TRBJ1-1; d_gene: TRBD1; CDR3aa: CASSLSTGQGGEYTEAFF; CDR3nt: TGTGCCAGCAGTTTATCGACAGGACAGGGGGGTGAGTACACTGAAGCTTTCTTT
v_gene: TRBV30; abundance: .; j_gene: TRBJ2-3; d_gene: .; CDR3aa: CAWMRDSGTDTQYF; CDR3nt: TGTGCCTGGATGCGGGACAGTGGGACAGATACGCAGTATTTT
v_gene: TRBV11-3; abundance: few; j_gene: TRBJ2-1; d_gene: TRBD1; CDR3aa: CASSLQGAAYNEQFF; CDR3nt: TGTGCCAGCAGCTTACAGGGGGCGGCCTACAATGAGCAGTTCTTC
v_gene: TRBV5-1; abundance: .; j_gene: TRBJ2-5; d_gene: .; CDR3aa: CASSAGTSLGSRETQYF; CDR3nt: TGCGCCAGCAGCGCCGGGACATCCCTTGGAAGTCGAGAGACCCAGTACTTC
v_gene: TRBV5-6; abundance: .; j_gene: TRBJ2-5; d_gene: .; CDR3aa: CASRTWGKQETQYF; CDR3nt: TGTGCCAGCCGCACCTGGGGGAAACAAGAGACCCAGTACTTC
v_gene: TRBV12-3/TRBV12-4; abundance: few; j_gene: TRBJ1-2; d_gene: .; CDR3aa: CASSLGGVGYTF; CDR3nt: TGTGCCAGCAGTTTAGGAGGGGTAGGCTACACCTTC
v_gene: TRBV18; abundance: .; j_gene: TRBJ2-1; d_gene: TRBD2; CDR3aa: CASSAGGASYNEQFF; CDR3nt: TGTGCCAGCTCAGCGGGGGGGGCTTCCTACAATGAGCAGTTCTTC
v_gene: TRBV19; abundance: once; j_gene: TRBJ1-1; d_gene: .; CDR3aa: CASSMRGTRGSPEAFF; CDR3nt: TGTGCCAGTAGTATGAGGGGTACGAGAGGTTCCCCTGAAGCTTTCTTT
v_gene: TRBV19; abundance: .; j_gene: TRBJ1-5; d_gene: .; CDR3aa: CASSKGHNNQPQHF; CDR3nt: TGTGCCAGTAGTAAAGGACATAACAATCAGCCCCAGCATTTT
v_gene: TRBV6-1; abundance: .; j_gene: TRBJ1-2; d_gene: TRBD1; CDR3aa: CASSEQGAFSDYGYTF; CDR3nt: TGTGCCAGCAGTGAACAGGGGGCATTTTCGGACTATGGCTACACCTTC
v_gene: TRBV3-1/TRBV3-2; abundance: once; j_gene: TRBJ2-3; d_gene: TRBD2; CDR3aa: CASSQEVPTSGRVDTQYF; CDR3nt: TGTGCCAGCAGCCAAGAAGTCCCTACTAGCGGGAGGGTGGATACGCAGTATTTT
v_gene: TRBV11-2; abundance: once; j_gene: TRBJ1-2; d_gene: .; CDR3aa: CASSLGRDGYTF; CDR3nt: TGTGCCAGCAGCTTAGGGAGGGATGGCTACACCTTC
v_gene: TRBV19; abundance: .; j_gene: TRBJ2-7; d_gene: TRBD2; CDR3aa: CASKSGSSYEQYF; CDR3nt: TGTGCCAGTAAGAGCGGGAGCTCCTACGAGCAGTACTTC
v_gene: TRBV6-5; abundance: .; j_gene: TRBJ2-2; d_gene: TRBD1; CDR3aa: CASRPGGTNTGELFF; CDR3nt: TGTGCCAGCAGGCCAGGGGGTACTAACACCGGGGAGCTGTTTTTT
v_gene: TRBV6-6; abundance: .; j_gene: TRBJ1-1; d_gene: TRBD1; CDR3aa: CASTTGGSMNTEAFF; CDR3nt: TGTGCCAGTACGACAGGGGGGAGCATGAACACTGAAGCTTTCTTT
v_gene: TRBV11-3; abundance: .; j_gene: TRBJ2-1; d_gene: .; CDR3aa: CASSLDQGGSGRLNEQFF; CDR3nt: TGTGCCAGCAGCTTAGATCAGGGAGGCTCGGGTAGGCTTAATGAGCAGTTCTTC
v_gene: TRBV6-1; abundance: .; j_gene: TRBJ2-3; d_gene: TRBD2; CDR3aa: CASSEAQLAGGDTQYF; CDR3nt: TGTGCCAGCAGTGAGGCTCAACTAGCGGGAGGTGATACGCAGTATTTT
v_gene: TRBV2; abundance: once; j_gene: TRBJ1-1; d_gene: TRBD1; CDR3aa: CASRVRDRVKNTEAFF; CDR3nt: TGTGCCAGCAGGGTCCGGGACAGGGTGAAAAACACTGAAGCTTTCTTT
v_gene: TRBV5-4; abundance: .; j_gene: TRBJ1-2; d_gene: TRBD1; CDR3aa: CASSDGQEIYGYTF; CDR3nt: TGTGCCAGCAGCGACGGACAGGAAATCTATGGCTACACCTTC
v_gene: TRBV7-8; abundance: .; j_gene: TRBJ1-1; d_gene: .; CDR3aa: CASSLQRGTEAFF; CDR3nt: TGTGCCAGCAGCTTACAGAGGGGTACTGAAGCTTTCTTT
v_gene: TRBV7-8; abundance: .; j_gene: TRBJ2-1; d_gene: TRBD2; CDR3aa: CASSAALTGTIFEQFF; CDR3nt: TGTGCCAGCAGCGCCGCACTCACCGGGACTATTTTTGAGCAGTTCTTC
v_gene: TRBV28; abundance: once; j_gene: TRBJ1-2; d_gene: .; CDR3aa: CASRQMASNYGYTF; CDR3nt: TGTGCCAGCAGACAGATGGCAAGTAACTATGGCTACACCTTC
v_gene: TRBV18; abundance: .; j_gene: TRBJ2-5; d_gene: TRBD1; CDR3aa: CASSPQRTGGQETQYF; CDR3nt: TGTGCCAGCTCACCACAGCGTACAGGGGGCCAAGAGACCCAGTACTTC
v_gene: TRBV5-1; abundance: .; j_gene: TRBJ2-6; d_gene: .; CDR3aa: CASSLGLGAGANVLTF; CDR3nt: TGCGCCAGCAGCTTGGGGTTGGGGGCTGGGGCCAACGTCCTGACTTTC
v_gene: TRBV18; abundance: .; j_gene: TRBJ2-5; d_gene: .; CDR3aa: CASSQETQYF; CDR3nt: TGTGCCAGCTCCCAAGAGACCCAGTACTTC
v_gene: TRBV10-2; abundance: few; j_gene: TRBJ2-3; d_gene: .; CDR3aa: CASTGVDTQYF; CDR3nt: TGCGCCAGCACGGGCGTTGATACGCAGTATTTT
v_gene: TRBV4-1; abundance: once; j_gene: TRBJ1-2; d_gene: .; CDR3aa: CASSLGGGQANYGYTF; CDR3nt: TGCGCCAGCAGCCTGGGTGGGGGACAAGCTAACTATGGCTACACCTTC
v_gene: TRBV5-1; abundance: once; j_gene: TRBJ1-1; d_gene: .; CDR3aa: CASSFGLDTEAFF; CDR3nt: TGCGCCAGCAGCTTCGGGTTGGACACTGAAGCTTTCTTT
v_gene: TRBV6-2/TRBV6-3; abundance: .; j_gene: TRBJ1-3; d_gene: .; CDR3aa: CASSSQGSLDF; CDR3nt: TGTGCCAGCAGTTCCCAGGGTTCTCTGGATTTT
v_gene: TRBV3-1/TRBV3-2; abundance: .; j_gene: TRBJ1-1; d_gene: .; CDR3aa: CASSRRSGENTEAFF; CDR3nt: TGTGCCAGCAGCAGACGGAGCGGAGAGAACACTGAAGCTTTCTTT
v_gene: TRBV5-1; abundance: .; j_gene: TRBJ2-5; d_gene: .; CDR3aa: CASSLEGSETQYF; CDR3nt: TGCGCCAGCAGCTTGGAGGGGAGCGAGACCCAGTACTTC
v_gene: TRBV4-1; abundance: .; j_gene: TRBJ2-5; d_gene: .; CDR3aa: CASSPGRGAETQYF; CDR3nt: TGCGCCAGCAGCCCGGGGCGGGGCGCGGAGACCCAGTACTTC
v_gene: TRBV5-1; abundance: .; j_gene: TRBJ1-2; d_gene: .; CDR3aa: CASGGGEIYGYTF; CDR3nt: TGCGCCAGCGGCGGCGGAGAAATCTATGGCTACACCTTC
v_gene: TRBV6-1; abundance: .; j_gene: TRBJ1-2; d_gene: .; CDR3aa: CASSEDGYTF; CDR3nt: TGTGCCAGCAGTGAAGATGGCTACACCTTC
v_gene: TRBV4-1; abundance: once; j_gene: TRBJ2-1; d_gene: TRBD2; CDR3aa: CASSQPGLAGGNEQFF; CDR3nt: TGCGCCAGCAGCCAACCGGGACTAGCGGGGGGCAATGAGCAGTTCTTC
v_gene: TRBV7-2; abundance: medium-sized; j_gene: TRBJ2-7; d_gene: TRBD2; CDR3aa: CASSLALAGSSYEQYF; CDR3nt: TGTGCCAGCAGCTTAGCGCTAGCGGGGAGCTCCTACGAGCAGTACTTC
v_gene: TRBV29-1; abundance: .; j_gene: TRBJ1-1; d_gene: .; CDR3aa: CSVELWTVEAFF; CDR3nt: TGCAGCGTTGAACTTTGGACGGTTGAAGCTTTCTTT
v_gene: TRBV5-5; abundance: once; j_gene: TRBJ2-3; d_gene: .; CDR3aa: CASSLSTGTDTQYF; CDR3nt: TGTGCCAGCAGCTTGTCCACAGGCACAGATACGCAGTATTTT
v_gene: TRBV10-3; abundance: .; j_gene: TRBJ1-1; d_gene: .; CDR3aa: CAISLDALSTEAFF; CDR3nt: TGTGCCATCAGCTTGGACGCCCTGAGTACTGAAGCTTTCTTT
v_gene: TRBV3-1/TRBV3-2; abundance: .; j_gene: TRBJ1-2; d_gene: TRBD1; CDR3aa: CASSGTGGGYGYTF; CDR3nt: TGTGCCAGCAGCGGGACAGGGGGCGGCTATGGCTACACCTTC
v_gene: TRBV5-1; abundance: .; j_gene: TRBJ2-3; d_gene: TRBD2; CDR3aa: CASSWPGLAGSGADTQYF; CDR3nt: TGCGCCAGCAGCTGGCCGGGACTAGCGGGAAGTGGCGCAGATACGCAGTATTTT
v_gene: TRBV7-9; abundance: .; j_gene: TRBJ1-5; d_gene: .; CDR3aa: CASSQAGFNQPQHF; CDR3nt: TGTGCCAGCAGCCAAGCGGGTTTCAATCAGCCCCAGCATTTT
v_gene: TRBV25-1; abundance: .; j_gene: TRBJ1-4; d_gene: TRBD1; CDR3aa: CASRATGDEKLFF; CDR3nt: TGTGCCAGCAGGGCCACAGGGGATGAAAAACTGTTTTTT
v_gene: TRBV3-1/TRBV3-2; abundance: .; j_gene: TRBJ2-3; d_gene: .; CDR3aa: CASSQGSTSTDTQYF; CDR3nt: TGTGCCAGCAGCCAAGGAAGCACTAGCACAGATACGCAGTATTTT